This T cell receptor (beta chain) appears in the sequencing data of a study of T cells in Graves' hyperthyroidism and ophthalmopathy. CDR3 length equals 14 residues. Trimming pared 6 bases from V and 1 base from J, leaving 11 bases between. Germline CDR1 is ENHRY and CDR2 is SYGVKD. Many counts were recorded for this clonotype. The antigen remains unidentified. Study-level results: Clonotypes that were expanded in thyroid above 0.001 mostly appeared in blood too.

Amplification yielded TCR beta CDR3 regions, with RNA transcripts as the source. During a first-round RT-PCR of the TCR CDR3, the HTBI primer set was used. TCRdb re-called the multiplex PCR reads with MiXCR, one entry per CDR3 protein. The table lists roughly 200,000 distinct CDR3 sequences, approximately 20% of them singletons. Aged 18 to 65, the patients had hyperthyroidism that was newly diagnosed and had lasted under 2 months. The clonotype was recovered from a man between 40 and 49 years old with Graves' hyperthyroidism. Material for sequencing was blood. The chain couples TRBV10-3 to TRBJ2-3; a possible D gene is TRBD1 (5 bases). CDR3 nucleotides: TGTGCCATCAGCCAGGGTGTTGGCACAGATACGCAGTATTTT. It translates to CAISQGVGTDTQYF.